This TCR beta chain was documented in a study of response to subunit inactivated influenza vaccine (dated by TCRdb to the late 2010s). Regarding the research as a whole: To follow how T cells responded to a trivalent subunit inactivated influenza vaccine, the researchers relied on deep quantitative profiling of the T cell receptor repertoire. Here is what the overall study found, with its caveats: According to the authors, only a limited number of new T cells may be recruited by each seasonal influenza vaccination.

In the germline V gene, CDR1 corresponds to KGHDR and CDR2 to SFDVKD. Trimmed from V: 1 base; trimmed from J: 4 bases; junction bases lacking a gene match: 8. The CDR3 has 17 amino acids, counting the end cysteine and phenylalanine. CDR3 DNA only is kept here, 51 bases in frame from base 1. Note on this clonotype: This clone's antigen is unknown. Base qualities are not at hand, and no much larger clone is one base apart.

The method behind the library was RT-PCR. These reads were obtained on an Illumina HiSeq 2500. In-frame beta chains were kept once TCRdb had trimmed the public reads at Q25 with fastp and called clones with MiXCR. Entries that share a CDR3 protein sequence are merged under the most common genes and DNA. The sample table contains hundreds of thousands of distinct CDR3 sequences; only one count was recorded for about 7.6% of them. 10% to 15% of the sample comes from the top ten. The receptor chain draws on TRBV24-1 and TRBJ2-2; the central 7 bases match TRBD2. The clonotype was recovered from a man between 50 and 75 years old who received an inactivated influenza vaccine. Donor details come from another sample of the same person, matched by shared clones. Source: PBMCs from blood, taken around 2 years after vaccination. The CDR3 here reads CATSDFSGYSGTGELFF. In nucleotides, the sequence is TGTGCCACCAGTGATTTTAGCGGGTACTCGGGCACCGGGGAGCTGTTTTTT.